The next 2 T cell receptor beta chains were all read from a single sample in a study of blood T cell repertoires in COVID-19. The protocol was immunoSEQ multiplex PCR, while the TCRdb copy is restricted to in-frame clones and leaves out a portion. The table shows 430,000 or so clones, with roughly 88% occurring only once. Source material: PBMCs or T cells enriched from blood (not recorded which). These receptors all stem from a woman in her 40s who had recovered from COVID-19.

The chain joins TRBV12-3 or TRBV12-4 to TRBJ1-1; D unresolved. V was pared by 1 base and J by 4 bases, with 4 bases between. The CDR3 has 12 amino acids. The CDR3 coding sequence is TGTGCCAGCAGTTTAGTCAGCACTGAAGCTTTCTTT. Translated, it gives CASSLVSTEAFF.

The chain employs TRBV28 and TRBJ1-2, with TRBD1 identical over 7 bases. The V gene end was trimmed by 11 bases and the J gene end by 1 base; junction bases not matched to a gene: 13. The germline V gene encodes CDR1 MDHEN and CDR2 SYDVKM. The CDR3 runs 15 residues. The CDR3 here is CAATGEPTGNYGYTF. The CDR3 nucleotides read TGTGCCGCTACAGGGGAACCTACTGGTAACTATGGCTACACCTTC.